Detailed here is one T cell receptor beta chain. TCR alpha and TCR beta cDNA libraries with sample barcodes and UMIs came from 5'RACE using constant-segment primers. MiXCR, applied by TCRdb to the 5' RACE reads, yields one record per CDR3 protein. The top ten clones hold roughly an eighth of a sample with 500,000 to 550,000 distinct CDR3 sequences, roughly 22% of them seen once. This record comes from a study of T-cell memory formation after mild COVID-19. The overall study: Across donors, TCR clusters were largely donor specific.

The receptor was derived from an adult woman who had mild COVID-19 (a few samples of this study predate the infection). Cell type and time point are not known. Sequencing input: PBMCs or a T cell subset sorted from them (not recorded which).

The CDR3 DNA is TGTGCCAGCAGCCTAGGACAGGGAAATGGCGAGCAGTACTTC. The encoded protein is CASSLGQGNGEQYF. The chain joins TRBV7-2 to TRBJ2-7; 8 bases agree with TRBD1. Trimming took 5 bases from V and 6 from J; bases not matched to a gene: 9. The CDR3 runs to 14 residues. Germline V gene lookup returns CDR1 SGHTA and CDR2 FQGNSA.